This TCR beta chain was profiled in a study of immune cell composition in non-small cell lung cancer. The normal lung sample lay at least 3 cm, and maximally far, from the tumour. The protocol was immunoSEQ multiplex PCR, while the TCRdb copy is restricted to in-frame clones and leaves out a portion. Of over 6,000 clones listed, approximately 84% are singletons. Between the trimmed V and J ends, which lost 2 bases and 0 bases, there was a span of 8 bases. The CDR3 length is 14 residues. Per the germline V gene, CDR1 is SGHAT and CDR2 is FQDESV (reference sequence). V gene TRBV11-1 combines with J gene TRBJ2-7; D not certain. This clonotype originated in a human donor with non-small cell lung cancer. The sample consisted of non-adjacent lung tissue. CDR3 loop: CASSLTTASYEQYF. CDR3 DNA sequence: TGTGCCAGCAGCTTAACCACGGCCTCCTACGAGCAGTACTTC. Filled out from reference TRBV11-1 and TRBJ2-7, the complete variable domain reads EAEVAQSPRYKITEKSQAVAFWCDPISGHATLYWYRQILGQGPELLVQFQDESVVDDSQLPKDRFSAERLKGVDSTLKIQPAELGDSAMYLCASSLTTASYEQYFGPGTRLTVT.